Sequencing of this T cell receptor beta chain was carried out in a study of blood T cell repertoires in COVID-19. Study overall: COVID-19 samples from acute and convalescent phases originated in the United States, Italy and Spain.

Produced via immunoSEQ multiplex PCR; TCRdb's table is partial and in-frame only. The sample lists 300,000 or so clones; around nine tenths were seen once. The sequenced sample was peripheral blood. The sequence was obtained from a man aged 45-65 years with active or convalescent COVID-19.

CDR3 sequence: CASSGGEADTYGYTF. In DNA form, the CDR3 reads TGTGCCAGCAGCGGAGGCGAGGCAGATACCTATGGCTACACCTTC. This chain connects TRBV5-4 to TRBJ1-2; D is uncertain. This CDR3 comprises 15 residues. Per the germline V gene, CDR1 is SGHNT and CDR2 is YYREEE (reference sequence). The germline V and J ends were trimmed by 4 bases and 4 bases, with 17 bases remaining between them.